This T cell receptor beta chain was identified during a study of blood T cell repertoires in COVID-19. Study-level background: Some COVID-19 samples were acute and others convalescent; all came from the United States, Italy and Spain. Sources were T cells, B-cell-depleted T cells, or PBMCs; the material itself was cDNA or gDNA.

Germline CDR1 SGHDN, CDR2 FVKESK. This CDR3 is 17 amino acids long. The V gene lost 4 bases and the J gene lost 8 bases, with 26 bases spanning the gap. Profiled with immunoSEQ multiplex PCR; TCRdb holds only in-frame clones, not every one. This sample yields around 100,000 clones, of which less than 85% are seen a single time; 20% belongs to the top ten. Sequencing input: peripheral blood. This clonotype was obtained from a man in his 70s with active or convalescent COVID-19. The J gene is TRBJ1-2, the V gene TRBV14; D is perhaps TRBD1 (5 bases). The CDR3 nucleotides are TGTGCCAGCAGCCGCCTATCTGCCGGAGGGGCCGAGGGCGGCTACACCTTC. Translating it yields CASSRLSAGGAEGGYTF. The whole variable domain, remainder taken from reference TRBV14 and TRBJ1-2, is EAGVTQFPSHSVIEKGQTVTLRCDPISGHDNLYWYRRVMGKEIKFLLHFVKESKQDESGMPNNRFLAERTGGTYSTLKVQPAELEDSGVYFCASSRLSAGGAEGGYTFGSGTRLTVV.